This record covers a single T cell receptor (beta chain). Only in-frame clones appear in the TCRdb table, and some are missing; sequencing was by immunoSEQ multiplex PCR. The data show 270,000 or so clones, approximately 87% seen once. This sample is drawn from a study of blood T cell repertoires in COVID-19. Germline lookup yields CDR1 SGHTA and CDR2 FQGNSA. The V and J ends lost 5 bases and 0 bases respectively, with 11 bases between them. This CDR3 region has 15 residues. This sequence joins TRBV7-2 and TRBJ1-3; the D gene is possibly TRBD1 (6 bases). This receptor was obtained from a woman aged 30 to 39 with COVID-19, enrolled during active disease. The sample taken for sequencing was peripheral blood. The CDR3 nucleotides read TGTGCCAGCAGCCCAAAGACAGGCTCTGGAAACACCATATATTTT. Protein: CASSPKTGSGNTIYF.